This T cell receptor (beta chain) derives from a study of T cell changes during pregnancy in multiple sclerosis. The protocol was immunoSEQ multiplex PCR, while the TCRdb copy is restricted to in-frame clones and leaves out a portion. The table records more than 65,000 clones, roughly 95% of them present only once. V lost 5 bases and J lost 1, with 19 bases in between. The CDR3 consists of 16 residues. Per the germline V gene, CDR1 is SGHRS and CDR2 is YFSETQ. Sequenced here: peripheral blood, sampled in the second trimester of pregnancy. This sequence originates from a female donor with multiple sclerosis, enrolled in a pregnancy study. The rearrangement links TRBV5-1 to TRBJ2-7; D unresolved. The CDR3 sequence: CASSPESSVGSYEQYF. Written as DNA, the CDR3 is TGCGCCAGCAGTCCGGAAAGCTCCGTCGGGTCCTACGAGCAGTACTTC.